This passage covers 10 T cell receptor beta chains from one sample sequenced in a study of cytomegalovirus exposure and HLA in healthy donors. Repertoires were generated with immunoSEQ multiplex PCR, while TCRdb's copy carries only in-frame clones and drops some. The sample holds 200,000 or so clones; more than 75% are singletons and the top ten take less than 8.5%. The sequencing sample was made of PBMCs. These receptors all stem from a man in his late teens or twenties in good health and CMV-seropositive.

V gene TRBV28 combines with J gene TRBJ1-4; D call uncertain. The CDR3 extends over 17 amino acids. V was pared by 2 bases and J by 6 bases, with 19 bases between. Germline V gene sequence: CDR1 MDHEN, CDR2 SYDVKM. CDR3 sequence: CASSLNVGEAADEKLFF. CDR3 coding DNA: TGTGCCAGCAGTTTAAATGTTGGGGAGGCGGCGGATGAAAAACTGTTTTTT.

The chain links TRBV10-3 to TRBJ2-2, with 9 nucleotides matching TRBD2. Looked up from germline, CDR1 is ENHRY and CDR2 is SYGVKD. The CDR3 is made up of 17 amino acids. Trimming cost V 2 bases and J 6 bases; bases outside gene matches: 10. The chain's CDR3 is CAISERDLAGEAGELFF. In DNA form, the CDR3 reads TGTGCCATCAGTGAGCGGGACTTAGCGGGAGAAGCCGGGGAGCTGTTTTTT.

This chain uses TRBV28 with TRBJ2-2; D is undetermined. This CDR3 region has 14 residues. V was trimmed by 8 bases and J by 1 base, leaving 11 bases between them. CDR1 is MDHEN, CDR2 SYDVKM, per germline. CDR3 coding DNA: TGTGCCAGCCTTTACCCCGGGAACACCGGGGAGCTGTTTTTT. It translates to CASLYPGNTGELFF.

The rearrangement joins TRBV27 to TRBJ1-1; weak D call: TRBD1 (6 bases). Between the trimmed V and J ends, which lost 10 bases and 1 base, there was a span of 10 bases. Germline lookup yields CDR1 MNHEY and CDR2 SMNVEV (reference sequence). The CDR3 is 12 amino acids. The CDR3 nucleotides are TGTGCCACGGAGGACAGGAACACTGAAGCTTTCTTT. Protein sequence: CATEDRNTEAFF.

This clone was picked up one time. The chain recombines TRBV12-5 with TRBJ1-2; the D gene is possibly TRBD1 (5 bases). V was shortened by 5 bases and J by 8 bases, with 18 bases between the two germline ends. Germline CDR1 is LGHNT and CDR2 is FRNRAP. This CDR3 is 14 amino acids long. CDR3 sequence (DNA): TGTGCTAGTGGTGCTCTTGGGGCCGCACGGGGCTACACCTTC. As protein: CASGALGAARGYTF.

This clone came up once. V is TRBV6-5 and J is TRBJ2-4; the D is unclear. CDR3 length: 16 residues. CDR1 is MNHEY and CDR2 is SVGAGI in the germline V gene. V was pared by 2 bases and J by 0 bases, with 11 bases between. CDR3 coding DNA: TGTGCCAGCAGTTACGCCCGACTCCTAGCCAAAAACATTCAGTACTTC. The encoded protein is CASSYARLLAKNIQYF.

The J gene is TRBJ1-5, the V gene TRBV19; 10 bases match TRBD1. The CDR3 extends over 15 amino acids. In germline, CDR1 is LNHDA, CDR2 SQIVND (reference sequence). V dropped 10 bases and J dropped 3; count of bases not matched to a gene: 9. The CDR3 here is CATAGTGVYNQPQHF. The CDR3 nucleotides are TGTGCCACAGCCGGGACAGGGGTATACAATCAGCCCCAGCATTTT.

CDR3 sequence reads: CASSPRESNYGYTF. CDR3 coding DNA: TGTGCCAGCAGCCCTCGTGAGAGTAACTATGGCTACACCTTC. J is TRBJ1-2 and V is TRBV7-9; unclear D gene. The CDR3 runs 14 residues. Trimming pared 5 bases from V and 1 base from J, leaving 11 bases between. The germline CDR1 and CDR2 sequences are SEHNR and FQNEAQ (reference sequence). The full variable domain, with the rest looked up from reference TRBV7-9 and TRBJ1-2, is DTGVSQNPRHKITKRGQNVTFRCDPISEHNRLYWYRQTLGQGPEFLTYFQNEAQLEKSRLLSDRFSAERPKGSFSTLEIQRTEQGDSAMYLCASSPRESNYGYTFGSGTRLTVV.

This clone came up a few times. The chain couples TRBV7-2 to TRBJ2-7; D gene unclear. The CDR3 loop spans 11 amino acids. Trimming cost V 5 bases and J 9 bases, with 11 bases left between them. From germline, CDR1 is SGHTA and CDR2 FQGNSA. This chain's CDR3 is CASSLRLGQYF. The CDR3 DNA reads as TGTGCCAGCAGCCTCCGACTCGGGCAGTACTTC.

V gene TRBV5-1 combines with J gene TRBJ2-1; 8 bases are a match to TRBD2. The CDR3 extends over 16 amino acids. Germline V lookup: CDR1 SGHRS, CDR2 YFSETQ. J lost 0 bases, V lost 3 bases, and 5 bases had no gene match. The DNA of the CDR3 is TGCGCCAGCAGCTCCCGGGCGGGAGGCTCCTACAATGAGCAGTTCTTC. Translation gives CASSSRAGGSYNEQFF.